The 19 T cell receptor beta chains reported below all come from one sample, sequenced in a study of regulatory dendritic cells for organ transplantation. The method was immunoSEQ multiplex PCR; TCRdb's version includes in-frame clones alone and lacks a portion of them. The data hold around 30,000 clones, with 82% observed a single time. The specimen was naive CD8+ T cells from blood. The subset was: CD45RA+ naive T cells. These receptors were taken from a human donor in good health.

The CDR3: CASTPGGGAPYGYTF. DNA for the CDR3: TGTGCCAGCACCCCGGGGGGGGGCGCGCCCTATGGCTACACCTTC. The V and J genes are TRBV7-9 and TRBJ1-2, with D possibly being TRBD1 (6 bases). V gave up 7 bases and J gave up 4 bases, with 19 bases separating them. CDR3 length: 15 residues. Germline CDR1 is SEHNR and CDR2 is FQNEAQ (reference sequence).

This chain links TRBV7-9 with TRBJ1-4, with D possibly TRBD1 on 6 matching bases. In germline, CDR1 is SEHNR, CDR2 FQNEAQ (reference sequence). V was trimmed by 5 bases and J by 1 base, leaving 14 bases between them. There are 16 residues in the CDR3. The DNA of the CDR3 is TGTGCCAGCAGCCTGGCAGGGGTTCGAACTAATGAAAAACTGTTTTTT. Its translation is CASSLAGVRTNEKLFF.

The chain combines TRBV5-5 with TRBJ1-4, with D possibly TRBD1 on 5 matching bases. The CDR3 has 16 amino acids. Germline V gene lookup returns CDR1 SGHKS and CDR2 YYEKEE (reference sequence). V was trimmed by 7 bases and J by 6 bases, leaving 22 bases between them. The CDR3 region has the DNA TGTGCCAGCTATAGCGAATTGCGGGACGGCTATGAAAAACTGTTTTTT. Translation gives CASYSELRDGYEKLFF.

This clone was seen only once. The CDR3 loop reads CASSLESEGMGEKLFF. The CDR3 DNA sequence: TGTGCCAGCAGCTTAGAATCGGAGGGGATGGGTGAAAAACTGTTTTTT. V and J are TRBV7-6 and TRBJ1-4; weak D call: TRBD1 (5 bases). The CDR3 covers 16 residues. CDR1 SGHVS and CDR2 FNYEAQ come from the germline V gene. Trimming pared 1 base from V and 7 bases from J, leaving 16 bases between.

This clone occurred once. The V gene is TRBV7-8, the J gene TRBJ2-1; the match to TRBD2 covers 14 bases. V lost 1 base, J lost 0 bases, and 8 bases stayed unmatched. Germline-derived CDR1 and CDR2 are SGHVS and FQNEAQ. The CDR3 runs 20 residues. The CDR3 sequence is CASSLGLAGGDILSYNEQFF. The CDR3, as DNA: TGTGCCAGCAGCTTAGGACTAGCGGGGGGGGACATTCTCTCCTACAATGAGCAGTTCTTC. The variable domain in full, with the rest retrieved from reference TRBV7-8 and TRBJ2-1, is GAGVSQSPRYKVAKRGQDVALRCDPISGHVSLFWYQQALGQGPEFLTYFQNEAQLDKSGLPSDRFFAERPEGSVSTLKIQRTQQEDSAVYLCASSLGLAGGDILSYNEQFFGPGTRLTVL.

Here the CDR3 reads CASSSLGQSSYEQYF. DNA of the CDR3: TGTGCCAGCAGTTCCCTAGGACAGAGCTCCTACGAGCAGTACTTC. The V and J genes are TRBV27 and TRBJ2-7, with D perhaps TRBD1 (6 bases). The germline V gene has CDR1 MNHEY and CDR2 SMNVEV (reference sequence). V lost 4 bases and J lost 0, with 13 bases in between. This CDR3 region has 15 residues.

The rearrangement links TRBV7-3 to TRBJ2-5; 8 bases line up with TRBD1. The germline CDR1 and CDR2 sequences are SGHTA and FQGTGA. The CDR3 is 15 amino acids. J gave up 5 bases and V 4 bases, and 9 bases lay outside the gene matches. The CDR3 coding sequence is TGTGCCAGCAGCTCCCCTCAGGGGGCTGTCGAGACCCAGTACTTC. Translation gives CASSSPQGAVETQYF.

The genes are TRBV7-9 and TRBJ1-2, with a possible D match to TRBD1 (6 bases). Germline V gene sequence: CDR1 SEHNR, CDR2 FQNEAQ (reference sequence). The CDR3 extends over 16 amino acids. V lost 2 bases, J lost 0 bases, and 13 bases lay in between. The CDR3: CASSLTTGTANYGYTF. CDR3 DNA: TGTGCCAGCAGCTTAACTACAGGGACCGCTAACTATGGCTACACCTTC.

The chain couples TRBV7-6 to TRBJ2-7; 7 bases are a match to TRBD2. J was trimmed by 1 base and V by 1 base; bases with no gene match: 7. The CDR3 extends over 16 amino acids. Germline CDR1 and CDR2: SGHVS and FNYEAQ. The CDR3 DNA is TGTGCCAGCAGCTTAGGGGGAACGGGGGGATCCTACGAGCAGTACTTC. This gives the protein CASSLGGTGGSYEQYF.

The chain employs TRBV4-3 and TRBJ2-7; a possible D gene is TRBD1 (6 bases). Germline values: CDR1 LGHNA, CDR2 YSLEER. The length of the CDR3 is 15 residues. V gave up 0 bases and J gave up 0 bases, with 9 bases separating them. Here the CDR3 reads CASSQDTGSSYEQYF. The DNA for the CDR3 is TGCGCCAGCAGCCAAGATACAGGGAGCTCCTACGAGCAGTACTTC.

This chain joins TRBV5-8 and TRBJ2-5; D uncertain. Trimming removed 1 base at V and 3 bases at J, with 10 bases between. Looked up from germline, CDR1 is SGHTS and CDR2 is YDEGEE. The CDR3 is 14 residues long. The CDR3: CASSLSIFEETQYF. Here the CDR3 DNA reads TGTGCCAGCAGCTTGTCTATATTCGAAGAGACCCAGTACTTC.

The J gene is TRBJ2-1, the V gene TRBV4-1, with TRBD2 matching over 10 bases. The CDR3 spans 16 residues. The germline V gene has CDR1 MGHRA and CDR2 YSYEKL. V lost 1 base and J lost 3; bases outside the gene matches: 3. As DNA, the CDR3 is TGCGCCAGCAGCCAAGTTAGCGGGGGGAACTACAATGAGCAGTTCTTC. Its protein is CASSQVSGGNYNEQFF.

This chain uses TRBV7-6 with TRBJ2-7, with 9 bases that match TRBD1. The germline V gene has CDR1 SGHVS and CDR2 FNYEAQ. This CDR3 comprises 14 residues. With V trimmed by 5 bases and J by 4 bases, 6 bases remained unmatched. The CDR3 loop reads CASSPGQGKYEQYF. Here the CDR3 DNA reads TGTGCCAGCAGCCCTGGACAGGGGAAGTACGAGCAGTACTTC.

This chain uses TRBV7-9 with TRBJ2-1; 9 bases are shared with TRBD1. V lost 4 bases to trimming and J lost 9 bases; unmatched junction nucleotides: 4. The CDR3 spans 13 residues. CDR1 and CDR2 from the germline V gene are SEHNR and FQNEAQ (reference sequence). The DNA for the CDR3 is TGTGCCAGCAGCTGGGACAGGGAGGGTGAGCAGTTCTTC. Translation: CASSWDREGEQFF. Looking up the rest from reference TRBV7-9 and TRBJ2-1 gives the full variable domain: DTGVSQNPRHKITKRGQNVTFRCDPISEHNRLYWYRQTLGQGPEFLTYFQNEAQLEKSRLLSDRFSAERPKGSFSTLEIQRTEQGDSAMYLCASSWDREGEQFFGPGTRLTVL.

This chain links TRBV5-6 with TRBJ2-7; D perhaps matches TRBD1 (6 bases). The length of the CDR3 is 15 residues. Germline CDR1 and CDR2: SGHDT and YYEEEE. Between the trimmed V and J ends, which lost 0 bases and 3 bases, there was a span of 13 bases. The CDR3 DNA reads TGTGCCAGCAGCTTGGCGGGACAAGTTTTCTACGAGCAGTACTTC. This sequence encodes CASSLAGQVFYEQYF.

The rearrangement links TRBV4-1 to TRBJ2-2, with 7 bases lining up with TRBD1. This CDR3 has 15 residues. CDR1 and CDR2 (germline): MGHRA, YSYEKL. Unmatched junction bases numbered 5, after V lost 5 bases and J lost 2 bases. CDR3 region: CASSSRDRNTGELFF. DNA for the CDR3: TGCGCCAGCAGCTCTCGGGACAGAAACACCGGGGAGCTGTTTTTT.

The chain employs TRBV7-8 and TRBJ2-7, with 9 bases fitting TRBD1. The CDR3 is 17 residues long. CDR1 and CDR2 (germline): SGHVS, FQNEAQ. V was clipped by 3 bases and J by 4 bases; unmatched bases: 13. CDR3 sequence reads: CASSFGSPGQGNYEQYF. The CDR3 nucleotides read TGTGCCAGCAGCTTCGGGTCCCCAGGACAGGGGAATTACGAGCAGTACTTC. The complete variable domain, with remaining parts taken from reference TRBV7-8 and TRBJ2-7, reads GAGVSQSPRYKVAKRGQDVALRCDPISGHVSLFWYQQALGQGPEFLTYFQNEAQLDKSGLPSDRFFAERPEGSVSTLKIQRTQQEDSAVYLCASSFGSPGQGNYEQYFGPGTRLTVT.

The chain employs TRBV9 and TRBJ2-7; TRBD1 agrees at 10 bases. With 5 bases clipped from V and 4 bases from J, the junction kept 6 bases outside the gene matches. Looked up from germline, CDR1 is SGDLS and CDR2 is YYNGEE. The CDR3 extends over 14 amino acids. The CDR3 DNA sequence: TGTGCCAGCAGTGTGGGGACAGGGGCTTACGAGCAGTACTTC. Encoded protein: CASSVGTGAYEQYF.

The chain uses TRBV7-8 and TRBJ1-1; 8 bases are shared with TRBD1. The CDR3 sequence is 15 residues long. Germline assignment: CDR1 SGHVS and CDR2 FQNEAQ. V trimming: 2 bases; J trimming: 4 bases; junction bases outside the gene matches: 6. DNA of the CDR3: TGTGCCAGCAGCTTAACAGGGGGAGAGGGCACTGAAGCTTTCTTT. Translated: CASSLTGGEGTEAFF.